Following are 30 T cell receptor beta chains from one sample sequenced in a study of graft-versus-host responses after intestinal transplantation. The antigens of these receptors remain unknown. The table came from immunoSEQ multiplex PCR; TCRdb's copy has only in-frame clones and leaves some out. The data show 35,000 to 45,000 clones, approximately 94% seen once. The source material was unstimulated CD4+ T cells sorted from spleen or lymph node cells, sampled before transplant. These receptors originate from a human donor who was the organ donor for an intestinal transplant.

The chain employs TRBV28 and TRBJ1-2; 7 nucleotides agree with TRBD1. The CDR3 spans 16 residues. With 5 bases clipped from V and 6 bases from J, the junction kept 15 bases outside the gene matches. Germline-derived CDR1 and CDR2 are MDHEN and SYDVKM. CDR3 sequence (DNA): TGTGCCAGCAGTACCCATCCCTCACAGGGGACGCATGGCTACACCTTC. Translating it yields CASSTHPSQGTHGYTF.

The chain links TRBV2 to TRBJ2-5; no clear D gene. V was shortened by 6 bases and J by 5 bases, with 4 bases between the two germline ends. The CDR3 has 10 amino acids. In germline, CDR1 is SNHLY, CDR2 FYNNEI. The CDR3 nucleotides read TGTGCCAGCAGCTTGGAGACCCAGTACTTC. This encodes CASSLETQYF.

V usage is TRBV6-1 and J usage is TRBJ1-2, with D perhaps matching TRBD1 (6 bases). Germline V lookup: CDR1 MNHNS, CDR2 SASEGT. The CDR3 runs 13 residues. With 9 bases removed from V and 2 bases from J, the gap between germline ends came to 13 bases. This chain's CDR3 is CARPRDTNYGYTF. DNA of the CDR3: TGTGCCAGACCCCGGGACACAAACTATGGCTACACCTTC.

This rearrangement joins TRBV4-1 to TRBJ2-2, with no clear D. The ends were cut back, 1 base at V and 2 bases at J, with 8 bases in the middle. The CDR3 consists of 15 residues. CDR1 is MGHRA and CDR2 is YSYEKL in the germline V gene. The CDR3 spells CASSQGVRNTGELFF. CDR3 bases: TGCGCCAGCAGCCAAGGAGTACGTAACACCGGGGAGCTGTTTTTT.

This rearrangement joins TRBV5-1 to TRBJ2-2; 8 bases map to TRBD1. CDR1 is SGHRS and CDR2 is YFSETQ in the germline V gene. V shed 1 base and J 5 bases; nucleotides not matched to a gene: 10. The CDR3 totals 17 residues. The CDR3 spells CASSLRTGTGGTGELFF. Written as DNA, the CDR3 is TGCGCCAGCAGCTTGCGGACAGGGACCGGGGGTACCGGGGAGCTGTTTTTT. Variable domain in full (rest from reference TRBV5-1 and TRBJ2-2): KAGVTQTPRYLIKTRGQQVTLSCSPISGHRSVSWYQQTPGQGLQFLFEYFSETQRNKGNFPGRFSGRQFSNSRSEMNVSTLELGDSALYLCASSLRTGTGGTGELFFGEGSRLTVL.

The V and J genes are TRBV19 and TRBJ2-4; D could derive from TRBD1 or TRBD2 (5 bases each). This CDR3 region has 16 residues. The V end lost 3 bases, the J end lost 0 bases, and 12 bases lay between the germline ends. Germline V gives CDR1 LNHDA, CDR2 SQIVND (reference sequence). The CDR3 reads CASSMGTGLAKNIQYF. CDR3 DNA sequence: TGTGCCAGTAGTATGGGCACAGGACTAGCCAAAAACATTCAGTACTTC.

The chain combines TRBV5-5 with TRBJ1-1, with D uncertain. The V end was cut by 6 bases, the J end by 2 bases, with 11 bases between. This CDR3 has 13 amino acids. Germline V lookup: CDR1 SGHKS, CDR2 YYEKEE (reference sequence). CDR3 coding DNA: TGTGCCAGCACCTCTACGCCAAACACTGAAGCTTTCTTT. Translation: CASTSTPNTEAFF.

V is TRBV29-1 and J is TRBJ1-2; TRBD1 aligns across 8 bases. V shed 3 bases and J 5 bases; nucleotides not matched to a gene: 5. Germline V lookup: CDR1 SQVTM, CDR2 ANQGSEA. The length of the CDR3 is 13 residues. CDR3 amino acids: CSVDQDRVYGYTF. In nucleotides, the CDR3 is TGCAGCGTTGATCAGGACAGGGTATATGGCTACACCTTC. Variable domain in full (rest from reference TRBV29-1 and TRBJ1-2): SAVISQKPSRDICQRGTSLTIQCQVDSQVTMMFWYRQQPGQSLTLIATANQGSEATYESGFVIDKFPISRPNLTFSTLTVSNMSPEDSSIYLCSVDQDRVYGYTFGSGTRLTVV.

This chain uses TRBV5-1 with TRBJ2-3; the D gene is possibly TRBD2 (6 bases). The CDR3 runs 16 residues. CDR1 and CDR2 from the germline V gene are SGHRS and YFSETQ. V dropped 4 bases and J dropped 2 bases, with 17 bases sitting between them. As DNA, the CDR3 is TGCGCCAGCAGCCCGTCCGGGGGAAAATACACAGATACGCAGTATTTT. Its protein product is CASSPSGGKYTDTQYF.

V is TRBV18 and J is TRBJ2-5, with unresolved D. Germline V gives CDR1 KGHSH, CDR2 LQKENI. Deletions cut 1 base from V and 2 bases from J, with 8 bases between. The CDR3 runs 14 residues. The CDR3 DNA reads TGTGCCAGCTCACCACTGGGGATTCAAGAGACCCAGTACTTC. Translation: CASSPLGIQETQYF.

The V call is TRBV5-4, the J call TRBJ1-1, with D perhaps matching TRBD1 (5 bases). Germline CDR1 is SGHNT and CDR2 is YYREEE (reference sequence). This CDR3 contains 14 residues. Deletions cut 0 bases from V and 4 bases from J, with 10 bases between. CDR3 residues: CASSLGGWGTEAFF. CDR3 coding DNA: TGTGCCAGCAGCTTGGGGGGGTGGGGCACTGAAGCTTTCTTT.

The chain employs TRBV28 and TRBJ1-1, with no clear D. This CDR3 spans 15 amino acids. Germline V CDR1 and CDR2: MDHEN, SYDVKM. Trimming removed 4 bases from V and 1 base from J, with 13 bases in between. In DNA form, the CDR3 reads TGTGCCAGCAGTTCCTCTCGGGGAAGGAACACTGAAGCTTTCTTT. It codes for CASSSSRGRNTEAFF.

V and J are TRBV30 and TRBJ1-6, with D unclear. V shed 0 bases and J shed 0 bases, with 6 bases lying between them. Germline CDR1 GTSNPN, CDR2 SVGIG (reference sequence). The CDR3 sequence is 15 residues long. The CDR3 here is CAWSVSGSYNSPLHF. DNA for the CDR3: TGTGCCTGGAGTGTGTCAGGCTCCTATAATTCACCCCTCCACTTT. Using reference TRBV30 and TRBJ1-6 for the parts outside the CDR3, the full variable domain is SQTIHQWPATLVQPVGSPLSLECTVEGTSNPNLYWYRQAAGRGLQLLFYSVGIGQISSEVPQNLSASRPQDRQFILSSKKLLLSDSGFYLCAWSVSGSYNSPLHFGNGTRLTVT.

The chain links TRBV6-1 to TRBJ2-7; D is possibly TRBD1 or TRBD2 (5 bases each). V was cut by 1 base and J by 2 bases, with 9 bases left in between. The CDR3 has 14 residues. Germline V gene data show CDR1 as MNHNS and CDR2 as SASEGT. The CDR3 loop reads CASSEGGYTYEQYF. The CDR3, as DNA: TGTGCCAGCAGTGAAGGGGGGTACACCTACGAGCAGTACTTC.

The chain employs TRBV12-5 and TRBJ2-5; 7 bases fit TRBD1. The CDR3 totals 12 residues. V lost 5 bases to trimming and J lost 5 bases; unmatched junction nucleotides: 2. The germline V gene encodes CDR1 LGHNT and CDR2 FRNRAP. Here the CDR3 DNA reads TGTGCTAGTGGTAGACAGGGCGAGACCCAGTACTTC. It specifies CASGRQGETQYF.

The CDR3 reads CAWIRAGAMNTEAFF. Here the CDR3 DNA reads TGTGCCTGGATAAGGGCAGGGGCCATGAACACTGAAGCTTTCTTT. The chain recombines TRBV30 with TRBJ1-1; TRBD1 might be the D (6 bases). Germline V gene lookup returns CDR1 GTSNPN and CDR2 SVGIG (reference sequence). V shed 4 bases and J shed 0 bases, with 15 bases lying between them. CDR3 size: 15 residues. The full variable domain, rest sourced from reference TRBV30 and TRBJ1-1, is SQTIHQWPATLVQPVGSPLSLECTVEGTSNPNLYWYRQAAGRGLQLLFYSVGIGQISSEVPQNLSASRPQDRQFILSSKKLLLSDSGFYLCAWIRAGAMNTEAFFGQGTRLTVV.

J is TRBJ1-6 and V is TRBV6-5; 8 nucleotides agree with TRBD1. Germline assignment: CDR1 MNHEY and CDR2 SVGAGI. The CDR3 covers 13 residues. The J segment lost 5 bases and the V segment lost 9 bases, leaving 3 bases of the junction unmatched. The CDR3 DNA is TGTGCCAGTAGACAGGGGAATAATTCACCCCTCCACTTT. Protein: CASRQGNNSPLHF.

The rearrangement joins TRBV18 to TRBJ2-7; TRBD2 matches 12 bases. The CDR3 has 17 amino acids. The J segment lost 2 bases and the V segment lost 5 bases, leaving 10 bases of the junction unmatched. Germline V gene sequence: CDR1 KGHSH, CDR2 LQKENI. DNA of the CDR3: TGTGCCAGCTCATCAAGTATAGGACTAGCGGGGACCTACGAGCAGTACTTC. This sequence encodes CASSSSIGLAGTYEQYF. Full variable domain (rest looked up from reference TRBV18 and TRBJ2-7): NAGVMQNPRHLVRRRGQEARLRCSPMKGHSHVYWYRQLPEEGLKFMVYLQKENIIDESGMPKERFSAEFPKEGPSILRIQQVVRGDSAAYFCASSSSIGLAGTYEQYFGPGTRLTVT.

V and J are TRBV4-3 and TRBJ1-2, with no clear D. The length of the CDR3 is 14 residues. Germline V lookup: CDR1 LGHNA, CDR2 YSLEER. V lost 4 bases, J lost 6 bases, and 15 bases lay in between. CDR3 sequence reads: CASSRLENRDGYTF. The CDR3 DNA is TGCGCCAGCAGCCGCCTTGAAAACCGAGATGGCTACACCTTC.

V usage is TRBV6-6 and J usage is TRBJ2-1; D remains ambiguous. Germline V lookup: CDR1 MNHNY, CDR2 SVGAGI (reference sequence). CDR3 length: 16 amino acids. Trimming stripped 6 bases from V and 0 bases from J, with 15 bases between. CDR3 bases: TGTGCCAGCAGGCCCCATAGCAGAAGCTCCTACAATGAGCAGTTCTTC. Translating it yields CASRPHSRSSYNEQFF.

The V call is TRBV6-1, the J call TRBJ2-5, with 8 bases fitting TRBD2. CDR3 size: 14 residues. The trim removed 4 bases at V and 8 bases at J, leaving 9 bases unmatched. Germline-derived CDR1 and CDR2 are MNHNS and SASEGT. The CDR3 coding sequence is TGTGCCAGCAGTGCGGGACTAGGCTACCCAACCCAGTACTTC. Translation: CASSAGLGYPTQYF.

In this sample, this clone turned up a few times. The J gene is TRBJ2-3, the V gene TRBV5-1; 9 positions agree with TRBD2. The germline V gene has CDR1 SGHRS and CDR2 YFSETQ. The CDR3 sequence is 16 residues long. After removal of 0 bases from V and 1 base from J, the junction contained 3 bases not matched to a gene. The CDR3 sequence is CASSLAVAGGTDTQYF. The CDR3 nucleotides read TGCGCCAGCAGCTTGGCGGTAGCGGGGGGCACAGATACGCAGTATTTT.

This rearrangement joins TRBV7-2 to TRBJ1-2, with 9 nucleotides matching TRBD1. Germline CDR1 SGHTA, CDR2 FQGNSA. Unmatched junction bases numbered 14, after V lost 4 bases and J lost 8 bases. The CDR3 consists of 16 residues. CDR3 DNA sequence: TGTGCCAGCAGCTCTTGGGGACAGGGCCTCCTGGAGGGCTACACCTTC. Its translation is CASSSWGQGLLEGYTF.

The chain uses TRBV5-1 and TRBJ2-2; no definite D call. Germline CDR1 and CDR2: SGHRS and YFSETQ. There are 15 residues in the CDR3. Trimming left V 0 bases short and J 3 bases short, with 9 bases between. In DNA, the CDR3 is TGCGCCAGCAGCTTGGGACCTCCGGACACCGGGGAGCTGTTTTTT. Protein sequence: CASSLGPPDTGELFF.

J is TRBJ1-5 and V is TRBV7-2; no firm D call. The CDR3 runs to 15 residues. With 2 bases removed from V and 0 bases from J, the gap between germline ends came to 8 bases. The germline V gene has CDR1 SGHTA and CDR2 FQGNSA. The CDR3 protein is CASSLFSNSNQPQHF. The CDR3 DNA sequence: TGTGCCAGCAGCTTATTCAGTAATAGCAATCAGCCCCAGCATTTT.

This clone was seen just once. The V and J genes are TRBV7-9 and TRBJ2-3; 7 positions match TRBD1. V shed 5 bases, J shed 0 bases, and the junction held 5 bases outside the gene matches. Germline CDR1 is SEHNR and CDR2 is FQNEAQ (reference sequence). This CDR3 has 15 residues. The CDR3 loop reads CASSLVQGSTDTQYF. CDR3 DNA sequence: TGTGCCAGCAGCCTCGTACAGGGGAGCACAGATACGCAGTATTTT.

The V and J genes are TRBV6-1 and TRBJ2-3; D unresolved. CDR1 is MNHNS and CDR2 is SASEGT in the germline V gene. CDR3 length: 11 amino acids. V was shortened by 2 bases and J by 9 bases, with 6 bases between the two germline ends. This CDR3 is CASSEIDTQYF. In nucleotides, the CDR3 is TGTGCCAGCAGTGAAATAGACACGCAGTATTTT.

Concerning this clone: The junction and the germline gene differ at one end; a read error may be behind it. The V gene is TRBV5-4, the J gene TRBJ1-2; 8 bases are shared with TRBD1. Germline assignment: CDR1 SGHNT and CDR2 YYREEE (reference sequence). This CDR3 is 16 amino acids long. CDR3 sequence: CASSQDPQGASYGYTF. The DNA for the CDR3 is TGCGCCAGCAGCCAAGATCCGCAGGGGGCCTCCTATGGCTACACCTTC. The whole variable domain, filled in from reference TRBV5-4 and TRBJ1-2, reads ETGVTQSPTHLIKTRGQQVTLRCSSQSGHNTVSWYQQALGQGPQFIFQYYREEENGRGNFPPRFSGLQFPNYSSELNVNALELDDSALYLCASSQDPQGASYGYTFGSGTRLTVV.

This chain uses TRBV6-5 with TRBJ1-1; D uncertain. Germline assignment: CDR1 MNHEY and CDR2 SVGAGI. V lost 0 bases and J lost 10, with 15 bases in between. The CDR3 has 14 amino acids. Here the CDR3 reads CASSYSWTGEVAFF. CDR3 in DNA: TGTGCCAGCAGTTACTCGTGGACCGGGGAAGTAGCTTTCTTT.

V and J are TRBV30 and TRBJ2-2; D is unresolved. This CDR3 is built from 12 residues. Germline lookup yields CDR1 GTSNPN and CDR2 SVGIG (reference sequence). V was trimmed by 0 bases and J by 6 bases, leaving 5 bases between them. The CDR3 is CAWSVGPGELFF. The CDR3 region has the DNA TGTGCCTGGAGTGTAGGGCCCGGGGAGCTGTTTTTT.